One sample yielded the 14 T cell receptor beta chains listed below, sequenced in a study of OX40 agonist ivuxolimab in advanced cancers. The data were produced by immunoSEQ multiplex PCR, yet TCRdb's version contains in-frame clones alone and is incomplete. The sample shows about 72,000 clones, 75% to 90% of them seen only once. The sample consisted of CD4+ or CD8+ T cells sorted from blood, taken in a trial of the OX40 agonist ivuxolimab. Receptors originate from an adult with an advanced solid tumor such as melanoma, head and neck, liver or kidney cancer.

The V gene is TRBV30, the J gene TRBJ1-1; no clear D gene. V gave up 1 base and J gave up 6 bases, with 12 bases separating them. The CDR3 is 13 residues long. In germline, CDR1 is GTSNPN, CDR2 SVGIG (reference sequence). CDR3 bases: TGTGCCTGGAGTGCCCAGGTGGCAGCTGAAGCTTTCTTT. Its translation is CAWSAQVAAEAFF. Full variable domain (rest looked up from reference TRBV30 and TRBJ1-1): SQTIHQWPATLVQPVGSPLSLECTVEGTSNPNLYWYRQAAGRGLQLLFYSVGIGQISSEVPQNLSASRPQDRQFILSSKKLLLSDSGFYLCAWSAQVAAEAFFGQGTRLTVV.

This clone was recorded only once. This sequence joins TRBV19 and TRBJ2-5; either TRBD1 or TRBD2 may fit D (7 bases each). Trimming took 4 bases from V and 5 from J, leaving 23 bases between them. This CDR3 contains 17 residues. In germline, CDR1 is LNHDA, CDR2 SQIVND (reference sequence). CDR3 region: CASSNFLSGGAWETQYF. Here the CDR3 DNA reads TGTGCCAGTAGTAATTTCCTCTCAGGGGGGGCCTGGGAGACCCAGTACTTC.

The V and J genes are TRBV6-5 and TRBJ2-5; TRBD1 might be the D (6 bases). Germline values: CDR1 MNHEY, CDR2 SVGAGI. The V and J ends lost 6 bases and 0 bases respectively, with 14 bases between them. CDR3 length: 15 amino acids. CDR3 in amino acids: CASRQRGSYQETQYF. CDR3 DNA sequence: TGTGCCAGCAGGCAAAGGGGGAGCTACCAAGAGACCCAGTACTTC.

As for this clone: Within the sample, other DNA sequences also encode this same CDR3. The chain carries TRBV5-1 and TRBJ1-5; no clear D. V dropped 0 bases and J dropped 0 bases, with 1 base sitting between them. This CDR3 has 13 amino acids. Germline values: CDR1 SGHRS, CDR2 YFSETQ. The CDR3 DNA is TGCGCCAGCAGCTTGGATAGCAATCAGCCCCAGCATTTT. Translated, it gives CASSLDSNQPQHF.

CDR3 nucleotides: TGTGCCAGCAGCAACTGGAAGGTGGGCTCACCTACCTACGAGCAGTACTTC. This sequence encodes CASSNWKVGSPTYEQYF. The chain recombines TRBV21-1 with TRBJ2-7; the table's TRBD1 call for D was not verified on the DNA. TRBV21-1 is a pseudogene locus. The CDR3 has 17 residues.

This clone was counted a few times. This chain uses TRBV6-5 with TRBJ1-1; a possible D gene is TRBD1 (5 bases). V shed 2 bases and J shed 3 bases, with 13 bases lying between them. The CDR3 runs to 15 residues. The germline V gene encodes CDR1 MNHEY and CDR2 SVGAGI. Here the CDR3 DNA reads TGTGCCAGCAGTTACAGAGGGACGGCCCACACTGAAGCTTTCTTT. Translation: CASSYRGTAHTEAFF.

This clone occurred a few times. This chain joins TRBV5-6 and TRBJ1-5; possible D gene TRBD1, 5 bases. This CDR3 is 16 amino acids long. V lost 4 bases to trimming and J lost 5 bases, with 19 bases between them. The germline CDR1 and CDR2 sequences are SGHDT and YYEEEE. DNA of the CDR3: TGTGCCAGCAGCCCCCGTAGGGGCAGGCCTGATCAGCCCCAGCATTTT. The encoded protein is CASSPRRGRPDQPQHF.

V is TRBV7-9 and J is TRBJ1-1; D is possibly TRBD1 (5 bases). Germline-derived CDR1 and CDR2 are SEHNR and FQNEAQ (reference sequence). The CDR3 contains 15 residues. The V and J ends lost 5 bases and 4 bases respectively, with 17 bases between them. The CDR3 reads CASSTGEGRGTEAFF. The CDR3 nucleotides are TGTGCCAGCAGCACTGGGGAGGGACGGGGCACTGAAGCTTTCTTT.

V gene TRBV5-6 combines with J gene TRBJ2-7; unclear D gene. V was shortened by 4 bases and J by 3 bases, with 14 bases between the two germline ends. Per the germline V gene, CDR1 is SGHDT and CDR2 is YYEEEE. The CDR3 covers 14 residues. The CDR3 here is CASSATMQGYEQYF. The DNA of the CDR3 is TGTGCCAGCAGCGCAACGATGCAAGGCTACGAGCAGTACTTC. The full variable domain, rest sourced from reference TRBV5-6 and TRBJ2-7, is DAGVTQSPTHLIKTRGQQVTLRCSPKSGHDTVSWYQQALGQGPQFIFQYYEEEERQRGNFPDRFSGHQFPNYSSELNVNALLLGDSALYLCASSATMQGYEQYFGPGTRLTVT.

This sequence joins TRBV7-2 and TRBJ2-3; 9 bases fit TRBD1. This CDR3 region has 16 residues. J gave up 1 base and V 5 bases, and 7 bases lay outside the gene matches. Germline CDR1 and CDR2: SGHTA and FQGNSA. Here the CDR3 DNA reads TGTGCCAGCAGCCCAGGGACAGGGAAACGCACAGATACGCAGTATTTT. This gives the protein CASSPGTGKRTDTQYF.

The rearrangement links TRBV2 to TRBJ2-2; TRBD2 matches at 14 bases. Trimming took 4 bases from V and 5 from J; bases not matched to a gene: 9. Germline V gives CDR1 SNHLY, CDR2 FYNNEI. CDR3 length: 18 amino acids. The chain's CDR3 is CASSGGLAGDSGTGELFF. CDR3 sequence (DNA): TGTGCCAGCAGTGGGGGACTAGCGGGGGACTCCGGGACCGGGGAGCTGTTTTTT.

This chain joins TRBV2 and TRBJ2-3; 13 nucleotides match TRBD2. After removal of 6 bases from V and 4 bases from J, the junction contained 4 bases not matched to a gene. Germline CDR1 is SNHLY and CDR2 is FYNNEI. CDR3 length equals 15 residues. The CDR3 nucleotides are TGTGCCAGCAGCGCCGGGACTAGCGGGGCAGATACGCAGTATTTT. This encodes CASSAGTSGADTQYF.

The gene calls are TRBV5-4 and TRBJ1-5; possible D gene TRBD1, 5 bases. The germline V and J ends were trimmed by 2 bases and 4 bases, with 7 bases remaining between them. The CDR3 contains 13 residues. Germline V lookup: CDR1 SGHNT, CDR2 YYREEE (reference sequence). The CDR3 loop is CASSLAGNQPQHF. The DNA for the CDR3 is TGTGCCAGCAGCTTAGCAGGGAATCAGCCCCAGCATTTT.

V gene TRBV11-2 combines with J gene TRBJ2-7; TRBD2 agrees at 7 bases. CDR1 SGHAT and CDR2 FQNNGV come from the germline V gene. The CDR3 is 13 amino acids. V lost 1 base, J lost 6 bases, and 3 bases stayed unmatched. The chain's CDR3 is CASSLGSGREQYF. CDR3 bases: TGTGCCAGCAGCTTAGGTAGCGGGCGCGAGCAGTACTTC.